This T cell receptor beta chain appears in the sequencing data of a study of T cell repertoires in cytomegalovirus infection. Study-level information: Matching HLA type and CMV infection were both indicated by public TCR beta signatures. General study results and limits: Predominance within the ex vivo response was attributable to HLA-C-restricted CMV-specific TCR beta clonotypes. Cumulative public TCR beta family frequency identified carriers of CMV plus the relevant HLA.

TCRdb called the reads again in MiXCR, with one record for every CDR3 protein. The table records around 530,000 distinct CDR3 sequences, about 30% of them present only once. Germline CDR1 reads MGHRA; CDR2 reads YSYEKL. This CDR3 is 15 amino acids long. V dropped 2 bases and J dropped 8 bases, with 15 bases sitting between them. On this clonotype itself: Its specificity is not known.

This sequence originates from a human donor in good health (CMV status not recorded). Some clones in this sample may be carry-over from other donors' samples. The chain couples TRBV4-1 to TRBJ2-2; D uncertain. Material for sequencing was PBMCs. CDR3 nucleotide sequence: TGCGCCAGCAGCCAAAGCGAGGTCATAGGGGGGGAGCTGTTTTTT. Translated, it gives CASSQSEVIGGELFF.